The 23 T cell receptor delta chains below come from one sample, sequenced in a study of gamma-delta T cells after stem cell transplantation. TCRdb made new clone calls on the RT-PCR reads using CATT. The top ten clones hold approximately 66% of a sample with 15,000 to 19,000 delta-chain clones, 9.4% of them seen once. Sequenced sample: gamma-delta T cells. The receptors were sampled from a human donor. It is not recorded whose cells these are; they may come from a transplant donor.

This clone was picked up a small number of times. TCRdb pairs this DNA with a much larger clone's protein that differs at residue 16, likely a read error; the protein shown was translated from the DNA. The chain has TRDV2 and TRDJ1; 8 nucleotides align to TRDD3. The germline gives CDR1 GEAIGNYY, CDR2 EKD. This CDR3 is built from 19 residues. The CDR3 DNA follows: TGTGCCTGTGACACCCTGGAACTGGGGGTCCCTTACCTCACCGATGAACTCATCTTT. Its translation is CACDTLELGVPYLTDELIF.

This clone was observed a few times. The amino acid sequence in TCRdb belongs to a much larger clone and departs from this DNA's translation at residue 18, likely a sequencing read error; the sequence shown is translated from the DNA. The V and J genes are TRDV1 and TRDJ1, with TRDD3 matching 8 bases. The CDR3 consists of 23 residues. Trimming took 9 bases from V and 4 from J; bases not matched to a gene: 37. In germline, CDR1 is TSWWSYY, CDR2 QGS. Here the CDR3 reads CALPGDGPLPTMGDPIEIDKLIF. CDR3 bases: TGTGCTCTGCCAGGGGACGGCCCCCTGCCGACCATGGGGGATCCCATCGAGATCGATAAACTCATCTTT.

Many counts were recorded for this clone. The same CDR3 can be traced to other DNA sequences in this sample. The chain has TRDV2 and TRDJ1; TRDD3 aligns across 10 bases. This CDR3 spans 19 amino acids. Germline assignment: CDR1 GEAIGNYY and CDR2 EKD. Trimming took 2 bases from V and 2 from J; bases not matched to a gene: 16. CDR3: CACDRSTTHTGGSTDKLIF. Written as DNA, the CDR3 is TGTGCCTGTGACAGGAGTACTACACACACTGGGGGATCTACCGATAAACTCATCTTT.

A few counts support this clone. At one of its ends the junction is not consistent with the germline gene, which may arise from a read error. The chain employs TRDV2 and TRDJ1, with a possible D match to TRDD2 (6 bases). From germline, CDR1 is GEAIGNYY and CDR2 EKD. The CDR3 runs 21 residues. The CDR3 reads CACDTVEYHLLPGVLTAKLIF. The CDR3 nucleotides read TGTGCCTGTGACACCGTTGAGTACCACCTGCTTCCTGGTGTACTCACCGCTAAACTCATCTTT.

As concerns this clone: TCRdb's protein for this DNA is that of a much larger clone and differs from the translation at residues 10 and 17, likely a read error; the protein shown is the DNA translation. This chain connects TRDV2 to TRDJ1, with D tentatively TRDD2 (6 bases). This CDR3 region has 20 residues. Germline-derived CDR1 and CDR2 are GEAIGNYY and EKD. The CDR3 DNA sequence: TGTGCCTGTGACACCGTTCCTTCCAACTTGGGATCGGAAAATGGCGATACACTCATCTTT. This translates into CACDTVPSNLGSENGDTLIF.

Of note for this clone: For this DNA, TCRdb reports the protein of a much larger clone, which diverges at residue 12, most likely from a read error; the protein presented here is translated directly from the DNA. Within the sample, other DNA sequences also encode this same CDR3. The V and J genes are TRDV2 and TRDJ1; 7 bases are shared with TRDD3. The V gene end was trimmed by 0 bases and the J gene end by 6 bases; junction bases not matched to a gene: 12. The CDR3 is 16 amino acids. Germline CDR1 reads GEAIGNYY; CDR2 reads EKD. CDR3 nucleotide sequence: TGTGCCTGTGACACCGTCGGGGATAGTATGGGCTATAAACTCATCTTT. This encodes CACDTVGDSMGYKLIF.

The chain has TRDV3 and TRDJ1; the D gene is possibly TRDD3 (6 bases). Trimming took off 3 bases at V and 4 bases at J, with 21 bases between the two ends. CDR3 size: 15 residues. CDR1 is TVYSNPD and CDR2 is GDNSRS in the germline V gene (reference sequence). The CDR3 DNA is TGTGCCTTGGTATCTGGTGCTGATACGGTCGATAAACTCATCTTT. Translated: CALVSGADTVDKLIF.

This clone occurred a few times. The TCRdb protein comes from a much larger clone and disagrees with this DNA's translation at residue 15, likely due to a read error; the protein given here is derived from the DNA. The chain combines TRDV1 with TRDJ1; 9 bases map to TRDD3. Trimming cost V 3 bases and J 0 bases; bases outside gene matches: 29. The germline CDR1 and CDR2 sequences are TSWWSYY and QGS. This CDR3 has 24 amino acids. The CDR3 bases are TGTGCTCTTGGGGAGCGGCTTCCTATCCCCTCTTACTGGGGGAGACCAAAGTACACCGATAAACTCATCTTT. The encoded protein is CALGERLPIPSYWGRPKYTDKLIF.

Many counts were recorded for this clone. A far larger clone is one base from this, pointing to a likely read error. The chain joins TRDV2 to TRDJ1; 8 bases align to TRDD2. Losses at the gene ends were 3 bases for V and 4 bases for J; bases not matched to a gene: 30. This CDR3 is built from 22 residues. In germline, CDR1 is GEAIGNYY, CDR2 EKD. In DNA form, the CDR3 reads TGTGCCTGTGACGCCGGAAATCTTCCTACGTCTCCTGGGCTCACTACGCGCGATAAACTCATCTTT. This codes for CACDAGNLPTSPGLTTRDKLIF.

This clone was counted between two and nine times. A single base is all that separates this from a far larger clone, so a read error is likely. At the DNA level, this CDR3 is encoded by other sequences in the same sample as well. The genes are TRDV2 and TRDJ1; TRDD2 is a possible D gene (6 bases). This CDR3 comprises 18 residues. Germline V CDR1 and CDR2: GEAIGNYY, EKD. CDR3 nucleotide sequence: TGTGCCTGTGATCCGGTTAGCCTTCCCCGAGGGCTGGACGATAAACTCATCTTC. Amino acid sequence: CACDPVSLPRGLDDKLIF.

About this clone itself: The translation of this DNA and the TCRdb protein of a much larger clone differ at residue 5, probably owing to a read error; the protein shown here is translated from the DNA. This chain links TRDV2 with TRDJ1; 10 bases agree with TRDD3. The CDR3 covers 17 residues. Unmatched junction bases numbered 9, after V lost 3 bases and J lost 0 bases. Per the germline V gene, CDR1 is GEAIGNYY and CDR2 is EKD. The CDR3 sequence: CACDPLGDRGDTDKLIF. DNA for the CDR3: TGTGCCTGTGACCCCCTGGGGGATAGAGGAGACACCGATAAACTCATCTTT.

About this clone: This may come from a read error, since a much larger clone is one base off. The CDR3 protein is CACDRRSGVYAGADKLIF. The CDR3, as DNA: TGTGCCTGTGACAGGAGATCTGGGGTATACGCGGGGGCCGATAAACTCATCTTT. The rearrangement uses TRDV2 and TRDJ1; D may be TRDD3 (6 bases). The CDR3 is 18 residues long. The V and J ends lost 2 bases and 3 bases respectively, with 24 bases between them. CDR1 is GEAIGNYY, CDR2 EKD, per germline.

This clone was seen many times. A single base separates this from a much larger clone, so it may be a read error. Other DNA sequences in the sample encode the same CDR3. CDR3 sequence: CACDTAELGATAQLFF. The CDR3 DNA is TGTGCCTGTGACACGGCTGAACTGGGGGCCACAGCCCAACTCTTCTTT. The V call is TRDV2, the J call TRDJ2; 8 nucleotides line up with TRDD3. Germline CDR1 GEAIGNYY, CDR2 EKD. This CDR3 spans 16 amino acids.

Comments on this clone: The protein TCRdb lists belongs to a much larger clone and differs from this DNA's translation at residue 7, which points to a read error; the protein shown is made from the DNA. CDR3 in DNA: TGTGCTCTTGGGGAACCCCCTTTTCCCCTCCGGGATTCCTCCCCGTACACCGATAAACTCATCTTT. It is translated as CALGEPPFPLRDSSPYTDKLIF. The chain couples TRDV1 to TRDJ1; the D gene could be TRDD2 or TRDD3 (5 bases each). CDR3 length equals 22 residues. Trimming cost V 1 base and J 0 bases, with 30 bases left between them. In germline, CDR1 is TSWWSYY, CDR2 QGS.

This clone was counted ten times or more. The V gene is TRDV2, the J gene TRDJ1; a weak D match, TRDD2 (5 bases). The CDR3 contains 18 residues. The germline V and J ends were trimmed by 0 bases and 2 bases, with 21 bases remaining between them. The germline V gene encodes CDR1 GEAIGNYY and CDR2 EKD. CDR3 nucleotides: TGTGCCTGTGACACCCTCCAATTCCTGGTGTATCCGACCGATAAACTCATCTTT. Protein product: CACDTLQFLVYPTDKLIF.

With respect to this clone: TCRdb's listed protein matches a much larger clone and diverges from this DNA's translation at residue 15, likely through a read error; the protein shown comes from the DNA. CDR3: CACDPFLGDTPFDDIDTLIF. Here the CDR3 DNA reads TGTGCCTGTGACCCGTTCCTGGGGGATACGCCTTTCGATGACATCGATACACTCATCTTT. The rearrangement joins TRDV2 to TRDJ1; 12 bases line up with TRDD3. Germline V gives CDR1 GEAIGNYY, CDR2 EKD. The CDR3 has 20 amino acids.

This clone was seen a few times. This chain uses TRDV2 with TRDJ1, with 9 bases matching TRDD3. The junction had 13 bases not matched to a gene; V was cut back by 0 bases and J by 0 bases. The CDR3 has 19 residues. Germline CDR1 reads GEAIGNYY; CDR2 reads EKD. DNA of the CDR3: TGTGCCTGTGACACCGGAAGGGGGGATACCGCCTTGTACACCGATAAACTCATCTTT. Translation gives CACDTGRGDTALYTDKLIF.

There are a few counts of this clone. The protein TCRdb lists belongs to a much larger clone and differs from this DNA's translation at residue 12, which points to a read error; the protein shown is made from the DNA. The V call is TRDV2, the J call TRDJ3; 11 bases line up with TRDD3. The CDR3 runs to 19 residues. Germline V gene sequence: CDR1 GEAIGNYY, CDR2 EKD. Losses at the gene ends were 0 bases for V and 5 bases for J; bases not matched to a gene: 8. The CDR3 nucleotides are TGTGCCTGTGACACCGGTTTGGGGGATACGTCCCGGGACACCCGACAGATGTTTTTC. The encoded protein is CACDTGLGDTSRDTRQMFF.

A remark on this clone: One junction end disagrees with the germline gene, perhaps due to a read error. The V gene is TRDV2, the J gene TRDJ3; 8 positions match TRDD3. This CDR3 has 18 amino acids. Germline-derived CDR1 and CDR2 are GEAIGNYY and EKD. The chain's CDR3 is CACDPVLGEPFYTLQMFF. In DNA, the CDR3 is TGTGCCTGTGACCCCGTCCTGGGGGAGCCCTTTTACACCCTACAGATGTTTTTC.

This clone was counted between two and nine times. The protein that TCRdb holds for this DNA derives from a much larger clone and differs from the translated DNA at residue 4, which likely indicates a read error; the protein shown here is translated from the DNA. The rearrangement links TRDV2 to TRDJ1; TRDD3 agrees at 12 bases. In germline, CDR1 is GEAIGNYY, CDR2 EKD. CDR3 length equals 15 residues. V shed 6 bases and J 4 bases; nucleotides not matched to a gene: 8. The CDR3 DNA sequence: TGTGCCTGTTGCCGACTGGGGGATACAAGCGATAAACTCATCTTT. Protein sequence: CACCRLGDTSDKLIF.

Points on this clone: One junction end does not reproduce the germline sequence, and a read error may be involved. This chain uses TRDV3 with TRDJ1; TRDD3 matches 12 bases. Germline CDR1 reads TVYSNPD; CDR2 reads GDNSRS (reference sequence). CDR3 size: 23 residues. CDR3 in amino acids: CAFKRSLQRYPYWGIHGTDKHIF. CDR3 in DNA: TGTGCCTTTAAGCGATCCCTCCAACGCTACCCGTACTGGGGGATACATGGCACCGATAAACACATCTTT.

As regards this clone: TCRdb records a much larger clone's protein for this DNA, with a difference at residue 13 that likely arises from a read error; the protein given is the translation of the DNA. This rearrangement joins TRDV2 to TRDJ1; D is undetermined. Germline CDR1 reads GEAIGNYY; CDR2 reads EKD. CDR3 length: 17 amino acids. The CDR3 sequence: CACDTLGSALDTYKLIF. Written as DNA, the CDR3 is TGTGCCTGTGACACCCTCGGGTCCGCCCTTGACACCTATAAACTCATCTTT.

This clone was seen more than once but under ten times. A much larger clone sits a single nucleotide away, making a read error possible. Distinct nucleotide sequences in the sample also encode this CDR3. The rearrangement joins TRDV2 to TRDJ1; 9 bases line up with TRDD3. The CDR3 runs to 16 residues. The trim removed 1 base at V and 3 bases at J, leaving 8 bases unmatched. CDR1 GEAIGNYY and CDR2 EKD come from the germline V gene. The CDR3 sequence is CACDTLGDTFSDKLIF. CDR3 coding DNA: TGTGCCTGTGACACACTAGGGGATACGTTTTCCGATAAACTCATCTTT.